This T cell receptor (beta chain) was retrieved from a study of beta chain features in type 1 diabetes. The CDR3 is 14 residues long. Trimming at V came to 7 bases and at J to 7 bases, leaving 7 bases not matched to a gene. Germline CDR1 is LNHDA and CDR2 is SQIVND (reference sequence). The study reverse transcribed the entire isolated RNA, so it sequenced expressed TCRB transcripts. TCRdb's table, derived via immunoSEQ multiplex PCR, lists solely in-frame clones and lacks some. The profile covers 50,000 to 65,000 clones, with over 40% appearing a single time and 1.4% taken by the ten largest. Whole-study findings and limits: Shortening that was moderate but significant affected the TCRB CDR3s of Type 1 diabetes patients in all four CD4+ subsets.

This clone was seen a handful of times. What it binds is not known. The clonotype was recovered from a man aged 25-40 years with type 1 diabetes. Sequenced material: Tregs from blood. V and J are TRBV19 and TRBJ1-5, with 10 bases lining up with TRBD1. The CDR3 sequence is CASKGGTGEQPQHF. The CDR3 nucleotides are TGTGCCAGTAAAGGAGGGACAGGGGAACAGCCCCAGCATTTT.